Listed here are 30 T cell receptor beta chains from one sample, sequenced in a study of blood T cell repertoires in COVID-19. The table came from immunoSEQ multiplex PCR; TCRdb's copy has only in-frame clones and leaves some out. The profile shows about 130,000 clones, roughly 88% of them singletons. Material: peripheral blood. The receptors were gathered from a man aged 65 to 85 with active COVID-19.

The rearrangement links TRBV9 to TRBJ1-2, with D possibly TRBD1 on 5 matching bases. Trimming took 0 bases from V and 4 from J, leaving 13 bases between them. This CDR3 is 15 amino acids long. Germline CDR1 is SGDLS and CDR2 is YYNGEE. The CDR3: CASSVGAGNGYGYTF. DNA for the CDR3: TGTGCCAGCAGCGTAGGGGCAGGGAACGGCTATGGCTACACCTTC.

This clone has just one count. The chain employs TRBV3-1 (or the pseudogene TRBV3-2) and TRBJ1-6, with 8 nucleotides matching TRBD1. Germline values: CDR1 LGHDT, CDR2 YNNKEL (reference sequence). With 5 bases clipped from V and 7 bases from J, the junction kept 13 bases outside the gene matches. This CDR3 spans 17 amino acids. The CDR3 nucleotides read TGTGCCAGCAGCGATGGCTCCGGACAGGGCGGCAATTCACCCCTCCACTTT. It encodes CASSDGSGQGGNSPLHF.

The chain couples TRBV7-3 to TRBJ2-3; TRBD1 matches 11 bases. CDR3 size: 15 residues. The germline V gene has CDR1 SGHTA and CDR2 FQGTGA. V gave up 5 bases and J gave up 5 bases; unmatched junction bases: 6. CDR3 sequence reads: CASSPLGTGGDTQYF. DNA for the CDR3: TGTGCCAGCAGCCCCCTAGGGACAGGGGGAGATACGCAGTATTTT. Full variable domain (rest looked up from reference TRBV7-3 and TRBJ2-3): GAGVSQTPSNKVTEKGKYVELRCDPISGHTALYWYRQSLGQGPEFLIYFQGTGAADDSGLPNDRFFAVRPEGSVSTLKIQRTERGDSAVYLCASSPLGTGGDTQYFGPGTRLTVL.

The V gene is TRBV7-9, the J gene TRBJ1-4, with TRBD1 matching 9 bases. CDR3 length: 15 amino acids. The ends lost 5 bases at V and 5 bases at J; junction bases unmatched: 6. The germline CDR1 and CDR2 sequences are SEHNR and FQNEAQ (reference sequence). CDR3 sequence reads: CASSQGQGPNEKLFF. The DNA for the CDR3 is TGTGCCAGCAGCCAAGGACAGGGGCCGAATGAAAAACTGTTTTTT.

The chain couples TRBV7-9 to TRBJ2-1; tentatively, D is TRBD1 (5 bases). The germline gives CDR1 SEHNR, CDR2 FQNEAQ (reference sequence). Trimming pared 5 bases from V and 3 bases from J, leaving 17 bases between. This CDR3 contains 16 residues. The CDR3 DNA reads TGTGCCAGCAGCCTAGGGGTGGGCAGGATCTACAATGAGCAGTTCTTC. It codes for CASSLGVGRIYNEQFF. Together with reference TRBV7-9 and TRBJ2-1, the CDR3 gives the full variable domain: DTGVSQNPRHKITKRGQNVTFRCDPISEHNRLYWYRQTLGQGPEFLTYFQNEAQLEKSRLLSDRFSAERPKGSFSTLEIQRTEQGDSAMYLCASSLGVGRIYNEQFFGPGTRLTVL.

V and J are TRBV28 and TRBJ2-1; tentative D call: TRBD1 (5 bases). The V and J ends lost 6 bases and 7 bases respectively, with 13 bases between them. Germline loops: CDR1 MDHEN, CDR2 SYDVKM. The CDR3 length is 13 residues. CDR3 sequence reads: CASRGAGVNEQFF. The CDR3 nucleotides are TGTGCCAGCAGAGGGGCAGGAGTTAATGAGCAGTTCTTC.

CDR3 residues: CASSLEALAGGNGELFF. The CDR3 DNA reads TGTGCCAGCAGCTTGGAGGCTCTAGCGGGAGGGAACGGGGAGCTGTTTTTT. The chain is built from TRBV5-6 and TRBJ2-2; 12 nucleotides match TRBD2. The CDR3 covers 17 residues. With V trimmed by 0 bases and J by 7 bases, 7 bases remained unmatched. Germline V gene data show CDR1 as SGHDT and CDR2 as YYEEEE.

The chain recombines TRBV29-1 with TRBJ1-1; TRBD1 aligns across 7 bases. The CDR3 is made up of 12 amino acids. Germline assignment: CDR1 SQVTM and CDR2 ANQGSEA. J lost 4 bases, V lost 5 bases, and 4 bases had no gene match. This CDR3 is CSVIAGGTEAFF. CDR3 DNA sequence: TGCAGCGTTATCGCAGGGGGCACTGAAGCTTTCTTT.

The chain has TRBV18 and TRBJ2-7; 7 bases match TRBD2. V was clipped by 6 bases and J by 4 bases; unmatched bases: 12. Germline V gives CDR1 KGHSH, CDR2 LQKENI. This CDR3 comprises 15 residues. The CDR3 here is CASSPVASGTYEQYF. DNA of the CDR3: TGTGCCAGCTCCCCAGTGGCTAGCGGTACGTACGAGCAGTACTTC.

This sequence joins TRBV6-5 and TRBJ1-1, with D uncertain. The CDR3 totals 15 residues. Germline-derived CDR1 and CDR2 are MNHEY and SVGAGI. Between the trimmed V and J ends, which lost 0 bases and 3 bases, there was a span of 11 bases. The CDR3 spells CASSYSRRGDTEAFF. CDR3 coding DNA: TGTGCCAGCAGTTACTCGAGGAGAGGCGACACTGAAGCTTTCTTT.

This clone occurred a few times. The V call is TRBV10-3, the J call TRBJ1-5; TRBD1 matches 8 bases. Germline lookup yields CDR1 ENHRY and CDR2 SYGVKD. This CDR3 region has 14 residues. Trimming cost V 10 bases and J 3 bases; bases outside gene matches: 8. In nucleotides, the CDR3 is TGTGCCACCGGTCAGGGGGCCCCCAATCAGCCCCAGCATTTT. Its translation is CATGQGAPNQPQHF.

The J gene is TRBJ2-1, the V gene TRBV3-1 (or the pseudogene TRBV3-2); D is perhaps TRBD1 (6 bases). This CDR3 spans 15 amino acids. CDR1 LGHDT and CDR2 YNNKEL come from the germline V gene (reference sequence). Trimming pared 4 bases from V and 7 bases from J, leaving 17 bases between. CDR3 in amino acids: CASSLSQGIQNEQFF. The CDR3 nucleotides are TGTGCCAGCAGCCTCTCACAGGGTATCCAGAATGAGCAGTTCTTC.

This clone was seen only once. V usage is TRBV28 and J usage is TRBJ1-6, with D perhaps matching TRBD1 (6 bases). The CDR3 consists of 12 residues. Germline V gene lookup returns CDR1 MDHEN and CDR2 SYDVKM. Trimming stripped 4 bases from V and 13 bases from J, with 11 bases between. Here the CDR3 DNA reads TGTGCCAGCAGTTCCGGGACAAAGCCCCTCCACTTT. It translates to CASSSGTKPLHF.

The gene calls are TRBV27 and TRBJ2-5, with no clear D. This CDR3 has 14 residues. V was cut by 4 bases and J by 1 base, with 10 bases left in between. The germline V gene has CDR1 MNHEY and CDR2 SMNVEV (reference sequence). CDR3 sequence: CASSSTESQETQYF. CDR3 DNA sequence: TGTGCCAGCAGTTCAACAGAGTCCCAAGAGACCCAGTACTTC.

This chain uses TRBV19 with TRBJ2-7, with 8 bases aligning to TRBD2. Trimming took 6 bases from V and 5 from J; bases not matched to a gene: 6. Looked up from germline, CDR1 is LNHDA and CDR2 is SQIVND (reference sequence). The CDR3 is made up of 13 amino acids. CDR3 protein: CASRAGGRDEQYF. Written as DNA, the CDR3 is TGTGCCAGTAGGGCGGGGGGACGAGACGAGCAGTACTTC.

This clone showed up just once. CDR3 nucleotide sequence: TGTGCCAGCAGTTTATCTAGGGGGGAGACCCAGTACTTC. Residues: CASSLSRGETQYF. The chain joins TRBV27 to TRBJ2-5, with a tentative D call TRBD1 (6 bases). In germline, CDR1 is MNHEY, CDR2 SMNVEV (reference sequence). V was cut by 0 bases and J by 5 bases, with 7 bases left in between. The CDR3 runs 13 residues.

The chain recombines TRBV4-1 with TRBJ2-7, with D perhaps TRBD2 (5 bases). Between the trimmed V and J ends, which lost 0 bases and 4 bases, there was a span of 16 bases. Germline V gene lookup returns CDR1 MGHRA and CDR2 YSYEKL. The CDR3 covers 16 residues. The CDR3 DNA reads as TGCGCCAGCAGCCAAGATTCCGGGATGGGGTGGTACGAGCAGTACTTC. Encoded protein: CASSQDSGMGWYEQYF.

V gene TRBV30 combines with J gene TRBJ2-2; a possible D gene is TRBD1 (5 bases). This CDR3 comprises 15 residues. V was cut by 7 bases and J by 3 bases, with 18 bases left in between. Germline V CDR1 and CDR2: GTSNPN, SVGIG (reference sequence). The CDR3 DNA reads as TGTGCCTCATCCAGGGCTTACCTTTACACCGGGGAGCTGTTTTTT. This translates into CASSRAYLYTGELFF.

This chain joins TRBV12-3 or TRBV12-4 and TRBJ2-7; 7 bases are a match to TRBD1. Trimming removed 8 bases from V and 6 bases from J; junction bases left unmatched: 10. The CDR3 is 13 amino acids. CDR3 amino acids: CASGALTGAEQYF. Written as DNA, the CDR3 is TGTGCCAGCGGGGCACTAACAGGGGCCGAGCAGTACTTC.

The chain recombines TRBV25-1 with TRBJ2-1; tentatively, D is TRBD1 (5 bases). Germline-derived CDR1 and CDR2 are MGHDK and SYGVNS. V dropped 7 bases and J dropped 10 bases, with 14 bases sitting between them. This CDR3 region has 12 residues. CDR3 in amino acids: CASTRGRGEQFF. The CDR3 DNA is TGTGCCAGCACACGCGGTAGGGGAGAGCAGTTCTTC.

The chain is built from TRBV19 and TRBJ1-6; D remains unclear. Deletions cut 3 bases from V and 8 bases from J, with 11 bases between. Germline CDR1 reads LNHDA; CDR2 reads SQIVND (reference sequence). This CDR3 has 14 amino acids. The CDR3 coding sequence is TGTGCCAGTAGTATTTCGGAGAGAGATTCACCCCTCCACTTT. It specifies CASSISERDSPLHF. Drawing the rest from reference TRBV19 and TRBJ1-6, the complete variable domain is DGGITQSPKYLFRKEGQNVTLSCEQNLNHDAMYWYRQDPGQGLRLIYYSQIVNDFQKGDIAEGYSVSREKKESFPLTVTSAQKNPTAFYLCASSISERDSPLHFGNGTRLTVT.

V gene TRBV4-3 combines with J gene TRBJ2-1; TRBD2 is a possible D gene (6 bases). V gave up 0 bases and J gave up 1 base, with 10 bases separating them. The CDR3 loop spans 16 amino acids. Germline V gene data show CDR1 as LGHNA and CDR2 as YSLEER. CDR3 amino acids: CASSQDSAGSYNEQFF. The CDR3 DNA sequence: TGCGCCAGCAGCCAAGATAGCGCGGGATCCTACAATGAGCAGTTCTTC.

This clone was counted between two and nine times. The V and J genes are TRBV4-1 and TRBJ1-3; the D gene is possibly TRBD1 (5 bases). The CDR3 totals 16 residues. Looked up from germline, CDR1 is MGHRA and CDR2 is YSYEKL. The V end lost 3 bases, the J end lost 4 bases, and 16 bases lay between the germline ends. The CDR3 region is CASSQGIGGSGNTIYF. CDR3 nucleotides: TGCGCCAGCAGCCAGGGTATCGGGGGGTCCGGAAACACCATATATTTT.

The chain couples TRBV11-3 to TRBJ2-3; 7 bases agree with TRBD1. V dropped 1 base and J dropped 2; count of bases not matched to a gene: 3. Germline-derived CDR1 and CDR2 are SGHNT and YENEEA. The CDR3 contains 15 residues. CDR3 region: CASSLGGGPTDTQYF. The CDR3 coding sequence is TGTGCCAGCAGCTTAGGAGGGGGCCCCACAGATACGCAGTATTTT.

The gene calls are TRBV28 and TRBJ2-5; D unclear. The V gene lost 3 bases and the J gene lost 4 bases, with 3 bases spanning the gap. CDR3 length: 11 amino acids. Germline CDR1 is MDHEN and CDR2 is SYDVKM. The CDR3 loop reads CASSFRETQYF. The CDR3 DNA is TGTGCCAGCAGTTTTCGAGAGACCCAGTACTTC.

The CDR3 DNA sequence: TGTGCCAGCTCGGACGGACTAGCGGGAGGGGACATTCAGTACTTC. It yields the protein CASSDGLAGGDIQYF. This sequence joins TRBV18 and TRBJ2-4, with 15 bases that match TRBD2. Germline V gene lookup returns CDR1 KGHSH and CDR2 LQKENI. The CDR3 loop spans 15 amino acids. V trimming: 6 bases; J trimming: 8 bases; junction bases outside the gene matches: 5. Filled out from reference TRBV18 and TRBJ2-4, the complete variable domain reads NAGVMQNPRHLVRRRGQEARLRCSPMKGHSHVYWYRQLPEEGLKFMVYLQKENIIDESGMPKERFSAEFPKEGPSILRIQQVVRGDSAAYFCASSDGLAGGDIQYFGAGTRLSVL.

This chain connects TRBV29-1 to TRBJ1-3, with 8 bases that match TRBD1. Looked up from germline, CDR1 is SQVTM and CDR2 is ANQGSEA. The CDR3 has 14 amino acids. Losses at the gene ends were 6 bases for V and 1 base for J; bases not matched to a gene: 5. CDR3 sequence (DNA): TGCAGCGTCACAGGGGGTACGTCTGGAAACACCATATATTTT. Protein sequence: CSVTGGTSGNTIYF.

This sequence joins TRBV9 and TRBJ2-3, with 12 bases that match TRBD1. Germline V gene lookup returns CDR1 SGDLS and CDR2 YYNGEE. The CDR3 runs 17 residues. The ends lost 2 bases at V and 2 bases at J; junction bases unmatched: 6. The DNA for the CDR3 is TGTGCCAGCAGCGTGGGACAGGGGGCCCAAACCACAGATACGCAGTATTTT. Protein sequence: CASSVGQGAQTTDTQYF. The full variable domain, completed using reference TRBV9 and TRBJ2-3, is DSGVTQTPKHLITATGQRVTLRCSPRSGDLSVYWYQQSLDQGLQFLIQYYNGEERAKGNILERFSAQQFPDLHSELNLSSLELGDSALYFCASSVGQGAQTTDTQYFGPGTRLTVL.

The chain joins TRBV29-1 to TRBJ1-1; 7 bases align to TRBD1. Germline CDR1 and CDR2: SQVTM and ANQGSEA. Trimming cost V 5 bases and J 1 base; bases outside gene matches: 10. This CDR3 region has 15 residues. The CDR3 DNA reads TGCAGCGTTCTCACAGGGGACTCGGGGAACACTGAAGCTTTCTTT. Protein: CSVLTGDSGNTEAFF.

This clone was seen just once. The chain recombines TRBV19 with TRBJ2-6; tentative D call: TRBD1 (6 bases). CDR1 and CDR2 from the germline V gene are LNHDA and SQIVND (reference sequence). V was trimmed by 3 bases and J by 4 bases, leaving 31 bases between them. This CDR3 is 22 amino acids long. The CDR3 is CASSMTRGSGTSKWLGANVLTF. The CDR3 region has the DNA TGTGCCAGTAGTATGACCCGGGGTTCCGGGACATCGAAATGGTTGGGGGCCAACGTCCTGACTTTC.